This T cell receptor beta chain is drawn from a study of blood T cell repertoires in COVID-19. About the study: The samples span acute and convalescent COVID-19 from the United States, Italy and Spain. The cDNA or gDNA used as material had been derived from T cells, B-cell-depleted T cells, or PBMCs.

The germline V gene has CDR1 SGHNT and CDR2 YENEEA. The CDR3 covers 14 residues. V was shortened by 5 bases and J by 8 bases, with 16 bases between the two germline ends. Source study methods: Estimation of nucleated cell counts was performed using reference gene primer amplification. Only in-frame clones appear in the TCRdb table, and some are missing; sequencing was by immunoSEQ multiplex PCR. V and J calls and clone size are copied from that table; D and trimming were computed from the DNA. The sample records about 140,000 clones, around 82% being singletons. The source is a woman aged 55 to 70 with acute or convalescent COVID-19. The sequencing input was peripheral blood. V usage is TRBV11-3 and J usage is TRBJ2-4, with a weak D call TRBD2 (6 bases). Here the CDR3 reads CASSPHPGEHIQYF. In nucleotides, the CDR3 is TGTGCCAGCAGCCCCCACCCGGGAGAACACATTCAGTACTTC.